One sample yielded the 19 T cell receptor beta chains listed below, sequenced in a study of T cells in Graves' hyperthyroidism and ophthalmopathy. There were TCR beta CDR3 regions amplified from RNA transcripts. The study used the HTBI primer set for a first-round RT-PCR of the TCR CDR3. TCRdb reprocessed the multiplex PCR reads with MiXCR, giving one entry per CDR3 protein. The profile shows around 580,000 distinct CDR3 sequences, 40% to 55% of them singletons. Source material: peripheral blood or thyroid tissue (not recorded which). The receptors originated from a woman between 18 and 29 years old with Graves' hyperthyroidism.

This clonotype appeared many times. The gene calls are TRBV2 and TRBJ1-1; D is unresolved. Trimming cost V 6 bases and J 11 bases, with 13 bases left between them. Germline loops: CDR1 SNHLY, CDR2 FYNNEI. The CDR3 runs 11 residues. CDR3 in amino acids: CASSTRSYAFF. The CDR3 nucleotides read TGTGCCAGCAGCACCAGGTCCTACGCTTTCTTT.

The chain employs TRBV6-5 and TRBJ2-3; 8 bases align to TRBD1. This CDR3 comprises 15 residues. Germline trimming cut 7 bases from V and 0 bases from J; bases unmatched to any gene: 6. Germline V gene data show CDR1 as MNHEY and CDR2 as SVGAGI. CDR3 residues: CASNSRGRSTDTQYF. The CDR3 DNA is TGTGCCAGCAATAGCAGGGGGCGCAGCACAGATACGCAGTATTTT.

The chain couples TRBV7-2 to TRBJ2-7; D unresolved. With the DNA end fitting TRBJ2-1 better, the J assignment may be wrong. CDR3 length: 14 residues. Germline CDR1 reads SGHTA; CDR2 reads FQGNSA. As DNA, the CDR3 is TGTGCCAGCAGTCCCCAAGGATGGCATAATGAGCAGTTCTTC. It yields the protein CASSPQGWHNEQFF.

This clonotype occurred many times. This sequence joins TRBV25-1 and TRBJ2-7, with TRBD1 matching over 7 bases. CDR3 length: 14 amino acids. Per germline, CDR1 MGHDK and CDR2 SYGVNS. The junction had 8 bases not matched to a gene; V was cut back by 6 bases and J by 3 bases. The CDR3 loop reads CASRATGLGYEQYF. In DNA, the CDR3 is TGTGCCAGCAGAGCGACAGGGCTGGGCTACGAGCAGTACTTC.

This clonotype was detected ten times or more. The rearrangement uses TRBV7-6 and TRBJ1-1; TRBD1 agrees at 9 bases. Unmatched junction bases numbered 5, after V lost 7 bases and J lost 5 bases. This CDR3 is 13 amino acids long. From germline, CDR1 is SGHVS and CDR2 FNYEAQ. For the CDR3, the DNA is TGTGCCAGCACCACGGACAGGGGAACTGAAGCTTTCTTT. It codes for CASTTDRGTEAFF.

The V gene is TRBV5-1, the J gene TRBJ1-2; D unresolved. Trimming pared 0 bases from V and 10 bases from J, leaving 16 bases between. The CDR3 covers 14 residues. CDR1 SGHRS and CDR2 YFSETQ come from the germline V gene. For the CDR3, the DNA is TGCGCCAGCAGCTTGGGGTGGAGCGGGAGGGTCTACACCTTC. Translated: CASSLGWSGRVYTF.

The V gene is TRBV12-3 or TRBV12-4, the J gene TRBJ1-2, with D perhaps TRBD1 (5 bases). With 5 bases removed from V and 1 base from J, the gap between germline ends came to 14 bases. The CDR3 has 15 amino acids. CDR3 sequence: CASSALQGDNYGYTF. The CDR3 DNA is TGTGCCAGCAGTGCCCTCCAGGGCGATAACTATGGCTACACCTTC.

On this clonotype: A much more abundant neighbour one base away suggests this may be a read error. This rearrangement joins TRBV7-8 to TRBJ1-1; 7 nucleotides line up with TRBD1. The V gene's germline CDR1 is SGHVS and CDR2 FQNEAQ. The CDR3 covers 16 residues. Losses at the gene ends were 6 bases for V and 1 base for J; bases not matched to a gene: 11. In DNA form, the CDR3 reads TGTGCCAGCAGTGACAGGGTCGTACGCTCGAACACTGAAGCTTTCTTT. Translation gives CASSDRVVRSNTEAFF.

Many counts were recorded for this clonotype. The chain employs TRBV19 and TRBJ1-1; no clear D. Germline V gene lookup returns CDR1 LNHDA and CDR2 SQIVND (reference sequence). V shed 4 bases and J shed 1 base, with 10 bases lying between them. This CDR3 comprises 14 residues. The CDR3 DNA reads as TGTGCCAGTAGTACGGAACTGGGGAACACTGAAGCTTTCTTT. As protein: CASSTELGNTEAFF.

This chain uses TRBV15 with TRBJ1-2; D gene unclear. From germline, CDR1 is LNHNV and CDR2 YYDKDF (reference sequence). The CDR3 has 12 amino acids. The V gene lost 3 bases and the J gene lost 12 bases, with 14 bases spanning the gap. The CDR3 is CATSSARTSDTF. Here the CDR3 DNA reads TGTGCCACCAGCAGTGCGAGGACGAGTGACACCTTC.

The rearrangement uses TRBV29-1 and TRBJ1-5, with D tentatively TRBD1 (5 bases). Trimming removed 8 bases from V and 4 bases from J, with 15 bases in between. The CDR3 spans 13 residues. Germline assignment: CDR1 SQVTM and CDR2 ANQGSEA. The CDR3 here is CSQNRDLNQPQHF. The CDR3 coding sequence is TGCAGCCAAAACCGGGACCTTAATCAGCCCCAGCATTTT.

This clonotype appeared many times. The chain employs TRBV11-2 and TRBJ1-3; D gene ambiguous. Between the trimmed V and J ends, which lost 2 bases and 0 bases, there was a span of 5 bases. Germline lookup yields CDR1 SGHAT and CDR2 FQNNGV. The CDR3 has 14 amino acids. Written as DNA, the CDR3 is TGTGCCAGCAGCTTATCCTTCTCTGGAAACACCATATATTTT. Translated: CASSLSFSGNTIYF.

In this sample, this clonotype turned up many times. The rearrangement uses TRBV19 and TRBJ1-2; D gene unclear. The CDR3 covers 11 residues. With 3 bases removed from V and 4 bases from J, the gap between germline ends came to 3 bases. CDR1 LNHDA and CDR2 SQIVND come from the germline V gene (reference sequence). CDR3 coding DNA: TGTGCCAGTAGTATCGGCTATGGCTACACCTTC. This translates into CASSIGYGYTF.

The chain is built from TRBV5-1 and TRBJ2-7; 11 bases agree with TRBD2. This CDR3 contains 16 residues. The germline V gene has CDR1 SGHRS and CDR2 YFSETQ. The V and J ends lost 1 base and 1 base, in that order; junction bases with no gene match: 4. The CDR3: CASSLPGTSGSYEQYF. The CDR3 DNA reads as TGCGCCAGCAGCTTGCCCGGGACTAGCGGATCCTACGAGCAGTACTTC.

The rearrangement joins TRBV7-9 to TRBJ1-2; D unresolved. V shed 4 bases and J shed 3 bases, with 12 bases lying between them. The CDR3 has 14 residues. Germline CDR1 is SEHNR and CDR2 is FQNEAQ (reference sequence). The CDR3 loop reads CASSSGRTYYGYTF. In nucleotides, the CDR3 is TGTGCCAGCAGCTCCGGTCGGACTTACTATGGCTACACCTTC.

At least ten counts were recorded for this clonotype. This chain uses TRBV5-6 with TRBJ2-5, with unresolved D. The CDR3 totals 13 residues. In germline, CDR1 is SGHDT, CDR2 YYEEEE. Deletions cut 2 bases from V and 3 bases from J, with 8 bases between. The CDR3 DNA reads TGTGCCAGCAGCTTACCGGGCGAAGAGACCCAGTACTTC. Protein: CASSLPGEETQYF.

There are many counts of this clonotype. The genes are TRBV12-3 or TRBV12-4 and TRBJ1-1; D is possibly TRBD1 (5 bases). V was pared by 5 bases and J by 2 bases, with 9 bases between. This CDR3 has 13 amino acids. The CDR3 loop is CASSRQINTEAFF. The CDR3 DNA reads TGTGCCAGCAGTCGACAGATTAACACTGAAGCTTTCTTT.

The rearrangement links TRBV7-2 to TRBJ2-7; 8 nucleotides align to TRBD2. This CDR3 region has 15 residues. The V segment lost 5 bases and the J segment 6 bases; nucleotides outside the gene matches: 12. Germline values: CDR1 SGHTA, CDR2 FQGNSA. The CDR3 region has the DNA TGTGCCAGCAGCCTAGAGGGAGCGGGAGACGGCGAGCAGTACTTC. Protein sequence: CASSLEGAGDGEQYF. Full variable domain (outside the CDR3, taken from reference TRBV7-2 and TRBJ2-7): GAGVSQSPSNKVTEKGKDVELRCDPISGHTALYWYRQSLGQGLEFLIYFQGNSAPDKSGLPSDRFSAERTGGSVSTLTIQRTQQEDSAVYLCASSLEGAGDGEQYFGPGTRLTVT.

This clonotype was seen many times. The rearrangement joins TRBV7-3 to TRBJ2-5; possibly TRBD1 for D (6 bases). The CDR3 consists of 13 residues. Germline V gives CDR1 SGHTA, CDR2 FQGTGA. Trimming took 0 bases from V and 8 from J, leaving 10 bases between them. The CDR3 DNA follows: TGTGCCAGCAGCTTAACAACGACAGGTACCCAGTACTTC. Translated: CASSLTTTGTQYF.